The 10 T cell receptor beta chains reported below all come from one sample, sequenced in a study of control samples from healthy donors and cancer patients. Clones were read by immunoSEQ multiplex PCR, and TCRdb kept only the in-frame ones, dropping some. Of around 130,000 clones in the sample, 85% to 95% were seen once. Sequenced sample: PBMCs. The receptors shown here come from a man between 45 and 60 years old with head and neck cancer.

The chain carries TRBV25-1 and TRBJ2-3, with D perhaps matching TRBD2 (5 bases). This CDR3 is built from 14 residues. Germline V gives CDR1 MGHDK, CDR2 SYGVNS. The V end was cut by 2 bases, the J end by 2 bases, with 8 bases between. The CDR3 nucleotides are TGTGCCAGCAGTGAAGCTGACTACACAGATACGCAGTATTTT. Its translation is CASSEADYTDTQYF.

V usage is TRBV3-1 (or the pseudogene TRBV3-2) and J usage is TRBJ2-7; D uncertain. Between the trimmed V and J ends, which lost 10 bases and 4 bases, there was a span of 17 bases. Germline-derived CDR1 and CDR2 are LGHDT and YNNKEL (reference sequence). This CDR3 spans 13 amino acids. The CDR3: CATSSSLGYEQYF. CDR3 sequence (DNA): TGTGCCACCTCTTCGAGTCTGGGGTACGAGCAGTACTTC.

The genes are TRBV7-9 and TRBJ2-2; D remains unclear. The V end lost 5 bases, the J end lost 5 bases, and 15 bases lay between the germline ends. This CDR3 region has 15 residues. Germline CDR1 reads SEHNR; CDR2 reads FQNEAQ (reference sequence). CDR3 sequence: CASSDDTEATGELFF. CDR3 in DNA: TGTGCCAGCAGCGACGATACAGAGGCGACCGGGGAGCTGTTTTTT. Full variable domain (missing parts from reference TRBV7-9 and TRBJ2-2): DTGVSQNPRHKITKRGQNVTFRCDPISEHNRLYWYRQTLGQGPEFLTYFQNEAQLEKSRLLSDRFSAERPKGSFSTLEIQRTEQGDSAMYLCASSDDTEATGELFFGEGSRLTVL.

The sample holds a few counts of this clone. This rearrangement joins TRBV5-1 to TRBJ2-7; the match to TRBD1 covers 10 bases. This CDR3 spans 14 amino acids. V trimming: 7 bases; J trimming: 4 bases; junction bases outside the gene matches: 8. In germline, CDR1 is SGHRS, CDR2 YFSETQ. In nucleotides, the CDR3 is TGCGCCAGCGCCCCTTTGGACAGGGGGTACGAGCAGTACTTC. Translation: CASAPLDRGYEQYF.

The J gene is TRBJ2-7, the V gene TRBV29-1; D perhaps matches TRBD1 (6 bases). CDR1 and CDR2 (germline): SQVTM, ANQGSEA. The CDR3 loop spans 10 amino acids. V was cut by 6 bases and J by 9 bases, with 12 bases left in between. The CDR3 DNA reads TGCAGCGTGCAGGACAGAGGGCAGTACTTC. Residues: CSVQDRGQYF.

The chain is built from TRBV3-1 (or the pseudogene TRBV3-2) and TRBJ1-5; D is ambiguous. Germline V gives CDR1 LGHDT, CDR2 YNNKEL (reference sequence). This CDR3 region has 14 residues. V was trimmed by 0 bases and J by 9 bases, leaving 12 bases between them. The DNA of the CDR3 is TGTGCCAGCAGCCAAGAACCTGTCCGGGCGCCCCAGCATTTT. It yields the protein CASSQEPVRAPQHF.

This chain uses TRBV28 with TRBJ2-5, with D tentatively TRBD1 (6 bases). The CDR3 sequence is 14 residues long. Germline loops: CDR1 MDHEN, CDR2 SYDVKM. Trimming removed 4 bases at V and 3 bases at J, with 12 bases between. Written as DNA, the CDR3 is TGTGCCAGCAGTTACAGGGACCCGAAAGAGACCCAGTACTTC. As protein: CASSYRDPKETQYF.

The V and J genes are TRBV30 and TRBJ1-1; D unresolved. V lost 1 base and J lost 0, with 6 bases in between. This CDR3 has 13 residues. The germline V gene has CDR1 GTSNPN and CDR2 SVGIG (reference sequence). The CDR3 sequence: CAWSGVLNTEAFF. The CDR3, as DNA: TGTGCCTGGAGTGGGGTTTTGAACACTGAAGCTTTCTTT.

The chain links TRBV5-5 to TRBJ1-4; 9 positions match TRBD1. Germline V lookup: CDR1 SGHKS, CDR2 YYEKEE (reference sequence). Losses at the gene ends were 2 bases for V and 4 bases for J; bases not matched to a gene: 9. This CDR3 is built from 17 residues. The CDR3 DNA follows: TGTGCCAGCAGCTTCTCCGGGACAGGGTTCGGTAATGAAAAACTGTTTTTT. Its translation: CASSFSGTGFGNEKLFF.

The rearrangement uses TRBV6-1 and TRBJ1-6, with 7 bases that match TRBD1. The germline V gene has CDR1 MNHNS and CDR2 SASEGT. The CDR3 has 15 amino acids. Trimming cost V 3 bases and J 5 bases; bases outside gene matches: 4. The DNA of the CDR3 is TGTGCCAGCAGTGAGGACAGGCCTCATAATTCACCCCTCCACTTT. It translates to CASSEDRPHNSPLHF.